The 27 T cell receptor beta chains below were found in one sample sequenced in a study of blood T cells in healthy people across ages. A second PCR, run for about 7 to 11 cycles, used a sample-barcoded 5' primer plus a J-beta primer mix. Using its own MiXCR run on the 5' RACE reads, TCRdb lists one record per CDR3 protein. Of hundreds of thousands of distinct CDR3 sequences in the sample, around 25% were seen once. These same records also appear under a second study, on T cells of mothers and their children.

Sequenced: blood. The receptors come from a boy between 10 and 17 years old in good health.

V and J are TRBV4-3 and TRBJ1-4; TRBD1 is a possible D gene (5 bases). Germline V gene lookup returns CDR1 LGHNA and CDR2 YSLEER. The germline V and J ends were trimmed by 1 base and 3 bases, with 15 bases remaining between them. CDR3 length: 17 amino acids. Written as DNA, the CDR3 is TGCGCCAGCAGCCAAGCACAGGTCGGCGCAGCTAATGAAAAACTGTTTTTT. Residues: CASSQAQVGAANEKLFF.

The gene calls are TRBV20-1 and TRBJ2-5; 7 bases are shared with TRBD1. Germline CDR1 reads DFQATT; CDR2 reads SNEGSKA (reference sequence). With V trimmed by 0 bases and J by 11 bases, 18 bases remained unmatched. The CDR3 covers 16 residues. The CDR3 loop is CSARDPLTGIRDEQYF. In nucleotides, the CDR3 is TGCAGTGCTAGAGACCCCCTGACAGGGATCCGGGATGAGCAGTACTTC.

The J gene is TRBJ2-3, the V gene TRBV7-2, with 9 bases aligning to TRBD1. The V gene end was trimmed by 4 bases and the J gene end by 2 bases; junction bases not matched to a gene: 7. This CDR3 comprises 16 residues. The V gene's germline CDR1 is SGHTA and CDR2 FQGNSA. The CDR3 protein is CASSSGTGIFTDTQYF. CDR3 nucleotides: TGTGCCAGCAGCTCCGGGACAGGGATCTTCACAGATACGCAGTATTTT.

This clonotype was seen more than once but under ten times. The CDR3 DNA is TGTGCCAGCAGCAAAGAGGCGCGGCCGGTCCCTGGCTATGGCTACACCTTC. It is translated as CASSKEARPVPGYGYTF. This chain links TRBV21-1 with TRBJ1-2; TRBD1, the D gene given by the table, was not confirmed from the DNA. TRBV21-1 is marked as a pseudogene. The CDR3 runs to 17 residues.

This clonotype was detected only a few times. The chain links TRBV20-1 to TRBJ2-3; D not resolved. The germline V gene encodes CDR1 DFQATT and CDR2 SNEGSKA (reference sequence). This CDR3 is built from 14 residues. V lost 2 bases and J lost 0, with 9 bases in between. CDR3 residues: CSARSLASTDTQYF. CDR3 bases: TGCAGTGCTAGAAGTCTGGCTAGCACAGATACGCAGTATTTT.

The sample holds a few counts of this clonotype. The gene calls are TRBV3-1 and TRBJ2-7, with D unclear. Germline CDR1 is LGHDT and CDR2 is YNNKEL (reference sequence). The CDR3 spans 15 residues. The germline V and J ends were trimmed by 1 base and 6 bases, with 16 bases remaining between them. The chain's CDR3 is CASSQASLKASEQYF. CDR3 DNA sequence: TGTGCCAGCAGCCAAGCCTCCCTGAAGGCCAGCGAGCAGTACTTC.

The chain recombines TRBV7-9 with TRBJ2-2; 7 nucleotides align to TRBD2. The CDR3 has 17 amino acids. CDR1 and CDR2 from the germline V gene are SEHNR and FQNEAQ (reference sequence). The ends lost 0 bases at V and 0 bases at J; junction bases unmatched: 4. CDR3 in DNA: TGTGCCAGCAGCTTAGCGGCTAGCGGAGCGAACACCGGGGAGCTGTTTTTT. This codes for CASSLAASGANTGELFF.

J is TRBJ2-3 and V is TRBV7-9; the match to TRBD2 covers 10 bases. Germline CDR1 and CDR2: SEHNR and FQNEAQ (reference sequence). This CDR3 is built from 15 residues. Trimming took 6 bases from V and 2 from J; bases not matched to a gene: 5. The CDR3 here is CASSASGGYTDTQYF. In DNA form, the CDR3 reads TGTGCCAGCAGTGCTAGCGGGGGCTACACAGATACGCAGTATTTT.

This clonotype came up a few times. V usage is TRBV7-9 and J usage is TRBJ2-3; weak D call: TRBD2 (7 bases). CDR1 is SEHNR and CDR2 is FQNEAQ in the germline V gene (reference sequence). Trimming removed 6 bases at V and 6 bases at J, with 13 bases between. The CDR3 runs to 13 residues. CDR3 amino acids: CASSHEGGDTQYF. The CDR3 DNA sequence: TGTGCCAGCAGTCACGAGGGGGGGGATACGCAGTATTTT.

At least ten counts were recorded for this clonotype. This rearrangement joins TRBV2 to TRBJ2-7, with a possible D match to TRBD2 (6 bases). V lost 3 bases, J lost 4 bases, and 7 bases lay in between. The CDR3 extends over 12 amino acids. Germline assignment: CDR1 SNHLY and CDR2 FYNNEI. The CDR3 region is CASSDGGYEQYF. CDR3 DNA sequence: TGTGCCAGCAGTGATGGGGGGTACGAGCAGTACTTC.

This chain uses TRBV11-2 with TRBJ1-4, with TRBD1 matching 7 bases. J gave up 6 bases and V 11 bases, and 12 bases lay outside the gene matches. CDR1 SGHAT and CDR2 FQNNGV come from the germline V gene. This CDR3 has 14 amino acids. The CDR3 sequence: CAYSRTGGDEKLFF. The CDR3 region has the DNA TGTGCCTACAGCCGGACAGGAGGGGATGAAAAACTGTTTTTT.

This clonotype was recorded a few times. The rearrangement joins TRBV28 to TRBJ2-3, with D possibly being TRBD1 or TRBD2 (5 bases each). V shed 5 bases and J shed 4 bases, with 13 bases lying between them. Germline V lookup: CDR1 MDHEN, CDR2 SYDVKM. The CDR3 loop spans 14 amino acids. DNA for the CDR3: TGTGCCAGCAGTATCTCGGGACGTTCAGATACGCAGTATTTT. Amino acid sequence: CASSISGRSDTQYF.

The chain links TRBV4-3 to TRBJ2-6; D possibly matches TRBD1 or TRBD2 (5 bases each). V lost 1 base and J 2 bases, leaving 9 bases between the germline ends. The CDR3 runs to 16 residues. CDR1 and CDR2 from the germline V gene are LGHNA and YSLEER. The CDR3 region has the DNA TGCGCCAGCAGCCAAGGAGAGGGGACTGGGGCCAACGTCCTGACTTTC. Protein: CASSQGEGTGANVLTF.

V usage is TRBV20-1 and J usage is TRBJ2-7; D might be TRBD2 (5 bases). Germline V gene sequence: CDR1 DFQATT, CDR2 SNEGSKA (reference sequence). The CDR3 is 14 residues long. Trimming took 0 bases from V and 3 from J, leaving 12 bases between them. DNA of the CDR3: TGCAGTGCTAGAGATCTCGGACTCCACTACGAGCAGTACTTC. Translated, it gives CSARDLGLHYEQYF.

This clonotype was found a few times. The chain carries TRBV9 and TRBJ2-5; 10 positions match TRBD1. Germline V gene lookup returns CDR1 SGDLS and CDR2 YYNGEE. The J segment lost 5 bases and the V segment lost 1 base, leaving 8 bases of the junction unmatched. This CDR3 region has 16 residues. The DNA of the CDR3 is TGTGCCAGCAGCGTAAGGGACAGGGGACCTGAGGAGACCCAGTACTTC. Translating it yields CASSVRDRGPEETQYF.

V is TRBV7-2 and J is TRBJ1-2; possibly TRBD1 for D (5 bases). The germline V and J ends were trimmed by 8 bases and 5 bases, with 18 bases remaining between them. Germline assignment: CDR1 SGHTA and CDR2 FQGNSA. The CDR3 spans 14 residues. CDR3 sequence (DNA): TGTGCCAGCTCACCAACGGGGGTTCTGTATGGCTACACCTTC. It codes for CASSPTGVLYGYTF.

The genes are TRBV29-1 and TRBJ1-2; 9 nucleotides match TRBD1. V was pared by 7 bases and J by 6 bases, with 3 bases of the junction left unmatched. The CDR3 totals 11 residues. Per the germline V gene, CDR1 is SQVTM and CDR2 is ANQGSEA. CDR3 sequence reads: CSGGQGDGYTF. As DNA, the CDR3 is TGCAGCGGGGGACAGGGCGATGGCTACACCTTC. Together with reference TRBV29-1 and TRBJ1-2, the CDR3 gives the full variable domain: SAVISQKPSRDICQRGTSLTIQCQVDSQVTMMFWYRQQPGQSLTLIATANQGSEATYESGFVIDKFPISRPNLTFSTLTVSNMSPEDSSIYLCSGGQGDGYTFGSGTRLTVV.

This clonotype has a handful of counts. The chain joins TRBV7-9 to TRBJ1-1; D gene unclear. There are 16 residues in the CDR3. CDR1 and CDR2 (germline): SEHNR, FQNEAQ (reference sequence). The ends were cut back, 1 base at V and 2 bases at J, with 14 bases in the middle. CDR3 amino acids: CASSLEPGVGNTEAFF. In nucleotides, the CDR3 is TGTGCCAGCAGCTTAGAACCTGGGGTGGGTAACACTGAAGCTTTCTTT.

The gene calls are TRBV28 and TRBJ2-5; D unresolved. The DNA end lines up better with TRBJ2-7; the J call may be wrong. The CDR3 is 15 amino acids. Looked up from germline, CDR1 is MDHEN and CDR2 is SYDVKM. The CDR3 loop is CASSSPPRSSYEQYF. The DNA for the CDR3 is TGTGCCAGCAGTTCCCCTCCCCGGAGCTCCTACGAGCAGTACTTC.

This clonotype appeared a few times. V gene TRBV11-2 combines with J gene TRBJ2-6; TRBD1 might be the D (6 bases). Between the trimmed V and J ends, which lost 5 bases and 2 bases, there was a span of 16 bases. Per the germline V gene, CDR1 is SGHAT and CDR2 is FQNNGV. The CDR3 extends over 17 amino acids. CDR3 in DNA: TGTGCCAGCAGCCTCCTCCGTGGGGGCACTGGGGCCAACGTCCTGACTTTC. Translated: CASSLLRGGTGANVLTF.

This clonotype was observed a handful of times. The chain employs TRBV12-3 or TRBV12-4 and TRBJ1-4, with D perhaps TRBD1 (6 bases). The CDR3 length is 12 residues. Trimming took off 3 bases at V and 8 bases at J, with 7 bases between the two ends. The CDR3 DNA reads TGTGCCAGCAGTTTCACAGGGGAAAAACTGTTTTTT. It translates to CASSFTGEKLFF.

This chain uses TRBV9 with TRBJ2-1; 9 bases match TRBD2. The CDR3 is made up of 15 amino acids. V lost 0 bases, J lost 7 bases, and 5 bases stayed unmatched. Germline CDR1 and CDR2: SGDLS and YYNGEE. The CDR3 spells CASSVGVSGGNEQFF. The CDR3 DNA follows: TGTGCCAGCAGCGTAGGTGTTAGCGGGGGAAATGAGCAGTTCTTC.

The rearrangement links TRBV21-1 to TRBJ1-5; the table's TRBD1 call for D was not verified on the DNA. TRBV21-1 is noted as a pseudogene. This CDR3 region has 18 residues. CDR3 sequence: CASSSHSTGEMGNQPQHF. The CDR3 nucleotides read TGTGCCAGCAGCTCTCACTCGACAGGGGAGATGGGCAATCAGCCCCAGCATTTT.

This clonotype was detected only a few times. The chain employs TRBV4-2 and TRBJ1-1; 9 bases are shared with TRBD1. V was pared by 8 bases and J by 1 base, with 5 bases of the junction left unmatched. The CDR3 has 14 residues. Germline V gene data show CDR1 as LGHNA and CDR2 as YNFKEQ. The CDR3 DNA is TGTGCCAGCCTAAGGACAGGGGAGAACACTGAAGCTTTCTTT. Its translation is CASLRTGENTEAFF.

The chain links TRBV12-5 to TRBJ2-5, with D unclear. The better agreement between TRBJ2-7 and the DNA end casts doubt on the J call. The germline V gene has CDR1 LGHNT and CDR2 FRNRAP. CDR3 size: 12 residues. The CDR3 coding sequence is TGTGCTAGTGGTCCCGCCTACTACGAGCAGTACTTC. Translated: CASGPAYYEQYF.

The CDR3 DNA reads TGTGCCACCAGCAGAGATCGGCAGGGGACCTATGGCTACACCTTC. This encodes CATSRDRQGTYGYTF. This chain links TRBV15 with TRBJ1-2; a weak D match, TRBD1 (6 bases). V lost 0 bases and J lost 4, with 12 bases in between. CDR1 is LNHNV, CDR2 YYDKDF, per germline (reference sequence). The CDR3 is made up of 15 amino acids.

This chain connects TRBV6-5 to TRBJ2-1, with D perhaps matching TRBD1 or TRBD2 (5 bases each). The CDR3 is made up of 15 amino acids. Trimming took 4 bases from V and 2 from J, leaving 12 bases between them. Germline V gene sequence: CDR1 MNHEY, CDR2 SVGAGI. The CDR3 DNA is TGTGCCAGCAGTTTCGGGACCACCACCTACAATGAGCAGTTCTTC. Translated, it gives CASSFGTTTYNEQFF.